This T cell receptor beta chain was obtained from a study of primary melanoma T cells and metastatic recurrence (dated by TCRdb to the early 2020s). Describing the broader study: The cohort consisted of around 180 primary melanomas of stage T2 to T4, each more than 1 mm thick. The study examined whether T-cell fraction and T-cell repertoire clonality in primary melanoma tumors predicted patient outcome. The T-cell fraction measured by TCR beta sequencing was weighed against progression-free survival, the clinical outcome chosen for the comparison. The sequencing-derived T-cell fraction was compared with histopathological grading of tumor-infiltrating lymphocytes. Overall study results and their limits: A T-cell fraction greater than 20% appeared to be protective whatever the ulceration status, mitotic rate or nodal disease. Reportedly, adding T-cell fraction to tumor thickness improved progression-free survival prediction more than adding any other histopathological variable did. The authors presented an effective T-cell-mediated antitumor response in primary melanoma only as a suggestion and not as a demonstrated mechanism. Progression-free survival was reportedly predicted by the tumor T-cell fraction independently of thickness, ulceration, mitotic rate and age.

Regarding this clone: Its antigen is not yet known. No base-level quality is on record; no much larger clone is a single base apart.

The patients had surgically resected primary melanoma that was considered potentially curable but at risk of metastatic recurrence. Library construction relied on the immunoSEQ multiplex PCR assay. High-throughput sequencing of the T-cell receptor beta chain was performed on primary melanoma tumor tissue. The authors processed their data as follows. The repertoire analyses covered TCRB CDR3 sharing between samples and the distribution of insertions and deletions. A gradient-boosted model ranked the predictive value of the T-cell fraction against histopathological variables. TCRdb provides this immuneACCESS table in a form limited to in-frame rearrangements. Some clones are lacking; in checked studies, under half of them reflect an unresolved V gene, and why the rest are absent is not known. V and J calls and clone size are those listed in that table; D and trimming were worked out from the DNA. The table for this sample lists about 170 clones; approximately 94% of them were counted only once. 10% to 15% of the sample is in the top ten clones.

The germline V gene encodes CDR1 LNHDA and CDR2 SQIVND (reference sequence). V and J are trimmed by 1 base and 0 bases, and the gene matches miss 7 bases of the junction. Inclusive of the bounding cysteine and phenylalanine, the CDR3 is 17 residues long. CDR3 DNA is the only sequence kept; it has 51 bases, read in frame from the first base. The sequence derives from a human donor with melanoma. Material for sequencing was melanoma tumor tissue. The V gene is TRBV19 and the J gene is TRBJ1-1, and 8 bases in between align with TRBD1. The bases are TGTGCCAGTAGTATAGGTTTGTCAGGGGGCTTGAACACTGAAGCTTTCTTT. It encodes CASSIGLSGGLNTEAFF.